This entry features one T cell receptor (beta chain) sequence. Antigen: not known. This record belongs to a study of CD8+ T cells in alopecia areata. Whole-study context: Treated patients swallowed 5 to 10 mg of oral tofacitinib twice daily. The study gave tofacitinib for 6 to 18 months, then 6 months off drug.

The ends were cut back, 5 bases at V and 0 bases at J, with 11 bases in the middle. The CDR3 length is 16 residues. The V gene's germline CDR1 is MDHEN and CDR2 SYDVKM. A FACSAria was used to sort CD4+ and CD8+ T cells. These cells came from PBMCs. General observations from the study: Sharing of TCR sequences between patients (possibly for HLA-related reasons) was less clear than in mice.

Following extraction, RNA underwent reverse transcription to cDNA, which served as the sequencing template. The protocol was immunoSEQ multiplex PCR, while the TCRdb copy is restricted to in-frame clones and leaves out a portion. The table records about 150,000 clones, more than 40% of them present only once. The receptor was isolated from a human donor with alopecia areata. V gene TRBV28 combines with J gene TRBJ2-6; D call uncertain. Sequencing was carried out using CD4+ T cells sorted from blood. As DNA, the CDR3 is TGTGCCAGCAGTCTCCCCCGAGTCTCTGGGGCCAACGTCCTGACTTTC. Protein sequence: CASSLPRVSGANVLTF.